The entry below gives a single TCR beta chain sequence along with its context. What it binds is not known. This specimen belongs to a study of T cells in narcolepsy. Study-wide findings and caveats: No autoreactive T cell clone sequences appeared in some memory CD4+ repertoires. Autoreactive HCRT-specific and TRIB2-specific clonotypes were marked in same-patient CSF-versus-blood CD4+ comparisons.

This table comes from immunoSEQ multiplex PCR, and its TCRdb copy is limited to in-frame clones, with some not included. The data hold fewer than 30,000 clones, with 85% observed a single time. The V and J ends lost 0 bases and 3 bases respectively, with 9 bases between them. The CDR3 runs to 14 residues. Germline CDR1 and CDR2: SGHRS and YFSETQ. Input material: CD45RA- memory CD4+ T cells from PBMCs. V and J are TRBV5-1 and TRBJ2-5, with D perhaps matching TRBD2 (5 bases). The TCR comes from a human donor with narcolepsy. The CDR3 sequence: CASSLAEREETQYF. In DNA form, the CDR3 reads TGCGCCAGCAGCTTGGCGGAGAGGGAAGAGACCCAGTACTTC.